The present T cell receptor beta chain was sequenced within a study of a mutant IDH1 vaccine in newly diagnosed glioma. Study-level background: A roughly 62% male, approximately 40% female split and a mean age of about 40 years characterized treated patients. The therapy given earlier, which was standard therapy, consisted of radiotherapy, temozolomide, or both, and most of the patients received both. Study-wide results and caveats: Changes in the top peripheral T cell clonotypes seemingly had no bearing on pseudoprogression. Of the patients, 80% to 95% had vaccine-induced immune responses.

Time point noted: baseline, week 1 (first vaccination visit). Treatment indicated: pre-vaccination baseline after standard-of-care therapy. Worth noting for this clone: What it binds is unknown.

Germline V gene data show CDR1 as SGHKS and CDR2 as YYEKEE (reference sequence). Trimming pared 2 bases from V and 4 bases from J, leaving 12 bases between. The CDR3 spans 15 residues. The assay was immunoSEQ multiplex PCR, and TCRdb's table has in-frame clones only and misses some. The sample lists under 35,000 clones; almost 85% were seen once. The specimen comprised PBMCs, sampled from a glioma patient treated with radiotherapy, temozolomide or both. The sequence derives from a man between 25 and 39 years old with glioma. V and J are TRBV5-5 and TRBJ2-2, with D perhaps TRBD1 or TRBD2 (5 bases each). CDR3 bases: TGTGCCAGCAGCTTTGAGGGGTCTCCCACCGGGGAGCTGTTTTTT. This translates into CASSFEGSPTGELFF.